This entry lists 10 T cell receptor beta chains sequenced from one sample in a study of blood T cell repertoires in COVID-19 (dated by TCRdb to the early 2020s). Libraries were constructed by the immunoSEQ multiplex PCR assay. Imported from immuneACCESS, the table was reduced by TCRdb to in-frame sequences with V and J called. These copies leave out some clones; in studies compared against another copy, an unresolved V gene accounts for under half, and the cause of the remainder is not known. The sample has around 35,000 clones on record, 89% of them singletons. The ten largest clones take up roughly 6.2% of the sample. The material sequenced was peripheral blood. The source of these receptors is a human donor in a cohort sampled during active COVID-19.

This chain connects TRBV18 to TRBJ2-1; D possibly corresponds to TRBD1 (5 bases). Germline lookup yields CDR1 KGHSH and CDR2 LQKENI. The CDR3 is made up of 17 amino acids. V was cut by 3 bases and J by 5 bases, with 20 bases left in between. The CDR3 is CASSPPGRRLGHNEQFF. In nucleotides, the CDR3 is TGTGCCAGCTCACCCCCCGGGCGGCGGTTGGGGCACAATGAGCAGTTCTTC.

This CDR3 is CASKTGGGYNEQFF. The CDR3, as DNA: TGTGCCAGTAAGACAGGGGGGGGCTACAATGAGCAGTTCTTC. The V and J genes are TRBV28 and TRBJ2-1; 9 bases line up with TRBD1. Trimming at V came to 9 bases and at J to 3 bases, leaving 6 bases not matched to a gene. Germline CDR1 reads MDHEN; CDR2 reads SYDVKM. The CDR3 spans 14 residues.

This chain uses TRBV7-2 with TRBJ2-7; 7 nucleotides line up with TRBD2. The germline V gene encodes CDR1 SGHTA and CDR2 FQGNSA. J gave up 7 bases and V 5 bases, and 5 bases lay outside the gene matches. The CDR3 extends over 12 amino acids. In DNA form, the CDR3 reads TGTGCCAGCAGCCTAATGGGGGGGGAGCAGTACTTC. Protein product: CASSLMGGEQYF. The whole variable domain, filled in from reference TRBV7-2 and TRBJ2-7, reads GAGVSQSPSNKVTEKGKDVELRCDPISGHTALYWYRQSLGQGLEFLIYFQGNSAPDKSGLPSDRFSAERTGGSVSTLTIQRTQQEDSAVYLCASSLMGGEQYFGPGTRLTVT.

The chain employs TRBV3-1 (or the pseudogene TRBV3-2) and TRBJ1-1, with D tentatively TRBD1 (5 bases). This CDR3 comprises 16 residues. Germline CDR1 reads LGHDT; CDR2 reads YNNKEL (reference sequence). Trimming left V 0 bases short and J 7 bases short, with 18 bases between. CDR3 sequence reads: CASSQDRKGAPSEAFF. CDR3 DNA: TGTGCCAGCAGCCAAGATCGGAAAGGGGCGCCGAGTGAAGCTTTCTTT.

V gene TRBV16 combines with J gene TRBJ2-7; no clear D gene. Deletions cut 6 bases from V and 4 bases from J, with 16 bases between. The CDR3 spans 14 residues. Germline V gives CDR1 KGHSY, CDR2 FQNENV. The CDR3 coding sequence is TGTGCCAGCAGTTCTGGGCCACCCCGATACGAGCAGTACTTC. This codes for CASSSGPPRYEQYF.

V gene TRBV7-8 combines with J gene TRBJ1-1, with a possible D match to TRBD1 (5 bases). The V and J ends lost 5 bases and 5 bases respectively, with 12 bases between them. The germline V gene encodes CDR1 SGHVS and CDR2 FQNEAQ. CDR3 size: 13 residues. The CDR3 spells CASSGGAVTEAFF. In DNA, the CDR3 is TGTGCCAGCAGCGGCGGGGCGGTAACTGAAGCTTTCTTT. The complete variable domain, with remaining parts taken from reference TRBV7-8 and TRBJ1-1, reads GAGVSQSPRYKVAKRGQDVALRCDPISGHVSLFWYQQALGQGPEFLTYFQNEAQLDKSGLPSDRFFAERPEGSVSTLKIQRTQQEDSAVYLCASSGGAVTEAFFGQGTRLTVV.

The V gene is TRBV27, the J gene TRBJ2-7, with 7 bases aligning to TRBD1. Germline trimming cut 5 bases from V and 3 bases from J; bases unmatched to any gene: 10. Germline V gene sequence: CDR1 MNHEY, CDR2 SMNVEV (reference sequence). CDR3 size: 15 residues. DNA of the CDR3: TGTGCCAGCAGTCTAGCCCGGGACAGCTTCTACGAGCAGTACTTC. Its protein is CASSLARDSFYEQYF.

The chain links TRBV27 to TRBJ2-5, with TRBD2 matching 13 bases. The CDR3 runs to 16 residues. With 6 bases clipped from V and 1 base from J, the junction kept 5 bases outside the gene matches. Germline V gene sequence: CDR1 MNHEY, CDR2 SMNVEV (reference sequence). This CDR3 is CASRTGTSGTQETQYF. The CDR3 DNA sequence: TGTGCCAGCAGAACCGGGACTAGCGGGACCCAAGAGACCCAGTACTTC.

CDR3 nucleotide sequence: TGTGCCAGCACCCGCCCTCCGGGAGAGACCCAGTACTTC. It specifies CASTRPPGETQYF. This rearrangement joins TRBV5-6 to TRBJ2-5; unclear D gene. This CDR3 has 13 residues. Germline assignment: CDR1 SGHDT and CDR2 YYEEEE. With 6 bases removed from V and 4 bases from J, the gap between germline ends came to 13 bases.

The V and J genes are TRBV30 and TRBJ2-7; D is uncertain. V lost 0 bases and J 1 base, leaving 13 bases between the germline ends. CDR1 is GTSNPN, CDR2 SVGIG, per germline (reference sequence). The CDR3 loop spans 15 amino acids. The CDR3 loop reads CAWSVPTTQSYEQYF. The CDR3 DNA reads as TGTGCCTGGAGTGTCCCCACTACCCAATCCTACGAGCAGTACTTC. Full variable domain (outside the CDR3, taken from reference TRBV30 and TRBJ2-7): SQTIHQWPATLVQPVGSPLSLECTVEGTSNPNLYWYRQAAGRGLQLLFYSVGIGQISSEVPQNLSASRPQDRQFILSSKKLLLSDSGFYLCAWSVPTTQSYEQYFGPGTRLTVT.